The text below deals with one TCR beta chain. Mismatch with germline at one junction end may stem from a read error. This entry is derived from a study of CD8+ T cells in alopecia areata. Reverse transcription of extracted RNA yielded cDNA, which provided the sequencing template. Using immunoSEQ multiplex PCR, the repertoire was profiled, and TCRdb retains in-frame clones only, with some absent. The sample has 130,000 to 150,000 clones; 87% are singletons. The CDR3 totals 11 residues. Germline CDR1 reads SGHRS; CDR2 reads YFSETQ. This TCR derives from a human donor with alopecia areata. The specimen was CD8+ T cells sorted from blood, collected at week 0. The chain combines TRBV5-1 with TRBJ2-1; no firm D call. The CDR3 DNA follows: TGCGCCAGCAGCTCCAACAATGAGCAGTTCTTC. It is translated as CASSSNNEQFF.